These 22 T cell receptor beta chains originate from one sample sequenced in a study of vaccination effects on CD4 cells after COVID-19. Libraries were prepared by immunoSEQ multiplex PCR; TCRdb keeps only in-frame clonotypes and omits some of them. This table has more than 11,000 clones, approximately 72% appearing once. ViraFEST used viral peptide pools to expand antigen-specific CD4+ T cells before sequencing. Isolating CD4+ T cells followed about 11 days of culture. The participants, recipients of two vaccine doses, got either BNT162b2 or mRNA-1273. The antigens of these receptors remain unknown. The sample consisted of CD4+ T cells from PBMCs cultured with SARS-CoV-2 spike peptides, taken after COVID-19 vaccination. The receptor set was obtained from a human donor who received a COVID-19 vaccine.

This sequence joins TRBV6-1 and TRBJ1-5; the match to TRBD1 covers 8 bases. Germline-derived CDR1 and CDR2 are MNHNS and SASEGT. CDR3 length: 16 amino acids. The trim removed 2 bases at V and 5 bases at J, leaving 8 bases unmatched. The CDR3 region is CASSENRRGLDQPQHF. CDR3 nucleotides: TGTGCCAGCAGTGAAAACCGCAGGGGGCTGGATCAGCCCCAGCATTTT.

The V call is TRBV5-1, the J call TRBJ1-1; 8 bases fit TRBD1. The J segment lost 0 bases and the V segment lost 0 bases, leaving 4 bases of the junction unmatched. CDR1 and CDR2 from the germline V gene are SGHRS and YFSETQ. This CDR3 comprises 16 residues. This CDR3 is CASSLETGVMNTEAFF. The CDR3 nucleotides are TGCGCCAGCAGCTTGGAGACAGGGGTAATGAACACTGAAGCTTTCTTT.

This clone is medium-sized within its sample. V and J are TRBV12-5 and TRBJ1-2, with a possible D match to TRBD1 (5 bases). The CDR3 has 15 residues. Trimming took off 7 bases at V and 4 bases at J, with 19 bases between the two ends. Germline V gene sequence: CDR1 LGHNT, CDR2 FRNRAP. CDR3 amino acids: CASAPGPGSVYGYTF. CDR3 sequence (DNA): TGTGCTAGTGCACCCGGTCCAGGGTCGGTCTATGGCTACACCTTC.

V and J are TRBV6-5 and TRBJ2-3; 8 nucleotides align to TRBD1. The CDR3 spans 14 residues. Germline CDR1 and CDR2: MNHEY and SVGAGI. Trimming removed 7 bases from V and 5 bases from J; junction bases left unmatched: 8. The CDR3 sequence is CASTRDRGQDTQYF. As DNA, the CDR3 is TGTGCCAGCACACGAGACAGGGGACAAGATACGCAGTATTTT.

J is TRBJ2-3 and V is TRBV6-5, with 9 bases lining up with TRBD1. V dropped 7 bases and J dropped 3; count of bases not matched to a gene: 5. Germline CDR1 is MNHEY and CDR2 is SVGAGI. The CDR3 runs 14 residues. DNA of the CDR3: TGTGCCAGCATTGGGACAGGGCTTACAGATACGCAGTATTTT. It codes for CASIGTGLTDTQYF.

The table lists this clone with a few counts. The rearrangement uses TRBV6-1 and TRBJ1-1; TRBD1 might be the D (5 bases). The CDR3 runs 13 residues. Trimming took off 2 bases at V and 3 bases at J, with 7 bases between the two ends. CDR1 is MNHNS, CDR2 SASEGT, per germline. The CDR3 here is CASSERGDTEAFF. Here the CDR3 DNA reads TGTGCCAGCAGTGAACGAGGGGACACTGAAGCTTTCTTT.

V is TRBV3-1 (or the pseudogene TRBV3-2) and J is TRBJ2-1; TRBD2 agrees at 8 bases. Per germline, CDR1 LGHDT and CDR2 YNNKEL (reference sequence). V shed 4 bases, J shed 2 bases, and the junction held 4 bases outside the gene matches. This CDR3 has 15 residues. The CDR3 sequence: CASSPTSEAYNEQFF. The DNA of the CDR3 is TGTGCCAGCAGCCCGACTAGCGAGGCCTACAATGAGCAGTTCTTC.

The rearrangement joins TRBV5-1 to TRBJ1-5, with TRBD1 matching over 11 bases. Germline loops: CDR1 SGHRS, CDR2 YFSETQ. Trimming removed 2 bases from V and 6 bases from J; junction bases left unmatched: 1. The CDR3 consists of 14 residues. CDR3 in DNA: TGCGCCAGCAGCTTAGGGACAGGGGGTCAGCCCCAGCATTTT. Protein: CASSLGTGGQPQHF. The full variable domain, its missing parts supplied by reference TRBV5-1 and TRBJ1-5, is KAGVTQTPRYLIKTRGQQVTLSCSPISGHRSVSWYQQTPGQGLQFLFEYFSETQRNKGNFPGRFSGRQFSNSRSEMNVSTLELGDSALYLCASSLGTGGQPQHFGDGTRLSIL.

The rearrangement links TRBV7-2 to TRBJ2-5, with TRBD2 identical over 9 bases. Per germline, CDR1 SGHTA and CDR2 FQGNSA. Unmatched junction bases numbered 12, after V lost 5 bases and J lost 5 bases. This CDR3 contains 16 residues. The CDR3 DNA is TGTGCCAGCAGCCGCGGAGCGGGGGGCAATGTGGAGACCCAGTACTTC. Its protein is CASSRGAGGNVETQYF.

J is TRBJ2-5 and V is TRBV27, with D possibly matching TRBD2 (5 bases). The CDR3 extends over 14 amino acids. V shed 2 bases and J shed 5 bases, with 12 bases lying between them. Germline V gives CDR1 MNHEY, CDR2 SMNVEV (reference sequence). The CDR3 nucleotides read TGTGCCAGCAGTTTAGCGGGTCGGCGCGAGACCCAGTACTTC. This encodes CASSLAGRRETQYF.

The chain links TRBV6-4 to TRBJ1-5; D may be TRBD1 (5 bases). V lost 4 bases and J 6 bases, leaving 10 bases between the germline ends. The CDR3 sequence is 13 residues long. Germline assignment: CDR1 MRHNA and CDR2 SNTAGT. CDR3 DNA: TGTGCCAGCAGTGCAGGGTTTGCTCAGCCCCAGCATTTT. Translating gives CASSAGFAQPQHF.

The chain couples TRBV5-6 to TRBJ1-5, with D possibly TRBD1 on 6 matching bases. In germline, CDR1 is SGHDT, CDR2 YYEEEE. The CDR3 sequence is 14 residues long. Trimming took off 0 bases at V and 5 bases at J, with 9 bases between the two ends. DNA for the CDR3: TGTGCCAGCAGCTTGGGACAGGCCGATCAGCCCCAGCATTTT. Residues: CASSLGQADQPQHF.

This chain uses TRBV12-3 or TRBV12-4 with TRBJ2-7; D unclear. CDR3 length: 11 amino acids. The germline V and J ends were trimmed by 6 bases and 6 bases, with 9 bases remaining between them. The CDR3 loop is CASSRFPEQYF. The CDR3 DNA is TGTGCCAGCAGCCGTTTCCCCGAGCAGTACTTC.

This clone was seen only once. CDR3 protein: CSVDWPQETQYF. CDR3 nucleotide sequence: TGCAGCGTTGATTGGCCCCAAGAGACCCAGTACTTC. The chain combines TRBV29-1 with TRBJ2-5; D uncertain. The germline V gene encodes CDR1 SQVTM and CDR2 ANQGSEA. The length of the CDR3 is 12 residues. The ends were cut back, 3 bases at V and 1 base at J, with 6 bases in the middle.

The chain recombines TRBV18 with TRBJ1-4; D remains unclear. The V and J ends lost 4 bases and 0 bases respectively, with 3 bases between them. The CDR3 is 13 amino acids. In germline, CDR1 is KGHSH, CDR2 LQKENI. As DNA, the CDR3 is TGTGCCAGCTCACGATCAACTAATGAAAAACTGTTTTTT. As protein: CASSRSTNEKLFF.

The V and J genes are TRBV28 and TRBJ2-7; 9 bases are a match to TRBD1. V was pared by 8 bases and J by 3 bases, with 11 bases of the junction left unmatched. This CDR3 spans 15 amino acids. The germline V gene encodes CDR1 MDHEN and CDR2 SYDVKM. The CDR3 spells CASRVGDRALYEQYF. The CDR3 DNA is TGTGCCAGCCGAGTGGGGGACAGGGCTCTCTACGAGCAGTACTTC.

By sample share, this clone is medium-sized. This CDR3 reads CASSHPDRGNGQPQHF. The CDR3 DNA reads as TGCGCCAGCAGCCATCCGGACAGGGGGAATGGTCAGCCCCAGCATTTT. This chain uses TRBV4-1 with TRBJ1-5; TRBD1 matches 10 bases. CDR3 length: 16 amino acids. Per germline, CDR1 MGHRA and CDR2 YSYEKL. Trimming took 3 bases from V and 6 from J; bases not matched to a gene: 8.

Here the CDR3 reads CASSRGETQYF. The CDR3 nucleotides read TGTGCCAGCAGTCGTGGGGAGACCCAGTACTTC. The chain uses TRBV9 and TRBJ2-5; D not resolved. Germline values: CDR1 SGDLS, CDR2 YYNGEE. The CDR3 contains 11 residues. The V and J ends lost 5 bases and 5 bases respectively, with 7 bases between them. The whole variable domain, filled in from reference TRBV9 and TRBJ2-5, reads DSGVTQTPKHLITATGQRVTLRCSPRSGDLSVYWYQQSLDQGLQFLIQYYNGEERAKGNILERFSAQQFPDLHSELNLSSLELGDSALYFCASSRGETQYFGPGTRLLVL.

This chain links TRBV27 with TRBJ2-7; 8 bases are a match to TRBD1. Germline trimming cut 8 bases from V and 6 bases from J; bases unmatched to any gene: 12. CDR3 length: 14 residues. Germline CDR1 reads MNHEY; CDR2 reads SMNVEV (reference sequence). The CDR3 DNA reads TGTGCCAGCTACTTTAACGGACAGGGAGGCGAGCAGTACTTC. Translating gives CASYFNGQGGEQYF.

The chain couples TRBV7-9 to TRBJ1-6; maybe TRBD1 (6 bases). The CDR3 runs to 12 residues. CDR1 SEHNR and CDR2 FQNEAQ come from the germline V gene (reference sequence). Trimming stripped 5 bases from V and 9 bases from J, with 8 bases between. The CDR3 sequence is CASSPGASPLHF. In DNA form, the CDR3 reads TGTGCCAGCAGCCCAGGGGCTTCACCCCTCCACTTT.

This chain uses TRBV2 with TRBJ1-5; TRBD1 is a possible D gene (5 bases). Germline V gene sequence: CDR1 SNHLY, CDR2 FYNNEI. There are 13 residues in the CDR3. Trimming stripped 7 bases from V and 10 bases from J, with 17 bases between. CDR3 region: CASMEGLHQPQHF. The CDR3 DNA sequence: TGTGCCAGCATGGAGGGGCTTCACCAACCCCAGCATTTT.

The rearrangement uses TRBV15 and TRBJ2-5, with D perhaps being TRBD1 or TRBD2 (6 bases each). V gave up 6 bases and J gave up 4 bases, with 15 bases separating them. The CDR3 covers 14 residues. Germline V CDR1 and CDR2: LNHNV, YYDKDF (reference sequence). The CDR3 DNA follows: TGTGCCACCAGATTGGGGGGCATCGGAGAGACCCAGTACTTC. This gives the protein CATRLGGIGETQYF.